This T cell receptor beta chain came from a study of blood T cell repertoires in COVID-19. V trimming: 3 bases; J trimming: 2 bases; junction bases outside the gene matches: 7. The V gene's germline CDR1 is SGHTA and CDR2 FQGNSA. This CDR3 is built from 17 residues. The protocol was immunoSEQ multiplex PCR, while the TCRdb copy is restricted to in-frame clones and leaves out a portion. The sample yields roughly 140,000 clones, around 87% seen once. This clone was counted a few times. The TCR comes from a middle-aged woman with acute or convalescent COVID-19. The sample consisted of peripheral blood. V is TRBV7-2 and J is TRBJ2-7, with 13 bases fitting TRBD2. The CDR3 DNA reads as TGTGCCAGCAGCTTTCGACTAGCGGGGGGCGGCACCTACGAGCAGTACTTC. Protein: CASSFRLAGGGTYEQYF.